This T cell receptor (beta chain) appears in the sequencing data of a study of T-cell reconstitution after alpha-beta-depleted transplantation in children. This clonotype was observed a few times. Construction of the TCRbeta library involved unique molecular identifiers. One entry per CDR3 protein, called by TCRdb with MiXCR from the PCR reads. The table has hundreds of thousands of distinct CDR3 sequences, about an eighth seen once. The TCR comes from a human donor who donated a stem cell graft to a child with combined immunodeficiency. The specimen comprised PBMCs from the stem cell graft donor, sampled from the stem cell graft.

CDR3 coding DNA: TGTGCCAGCAGCACCCGGGCAATAGAGACCCAGTACTTC. Translation: CASSTRAIETQYF. The chain joins TRBV9 to TRBJ2-5; D gene uncertain. Germline V gene data show CDR1 as SGDLS and CDR2 as YYNGEE. V was shortened by 4 bases and J by 4 bases, with 11 bases between the two germline ends. The CDR3 is 13 amino acids.